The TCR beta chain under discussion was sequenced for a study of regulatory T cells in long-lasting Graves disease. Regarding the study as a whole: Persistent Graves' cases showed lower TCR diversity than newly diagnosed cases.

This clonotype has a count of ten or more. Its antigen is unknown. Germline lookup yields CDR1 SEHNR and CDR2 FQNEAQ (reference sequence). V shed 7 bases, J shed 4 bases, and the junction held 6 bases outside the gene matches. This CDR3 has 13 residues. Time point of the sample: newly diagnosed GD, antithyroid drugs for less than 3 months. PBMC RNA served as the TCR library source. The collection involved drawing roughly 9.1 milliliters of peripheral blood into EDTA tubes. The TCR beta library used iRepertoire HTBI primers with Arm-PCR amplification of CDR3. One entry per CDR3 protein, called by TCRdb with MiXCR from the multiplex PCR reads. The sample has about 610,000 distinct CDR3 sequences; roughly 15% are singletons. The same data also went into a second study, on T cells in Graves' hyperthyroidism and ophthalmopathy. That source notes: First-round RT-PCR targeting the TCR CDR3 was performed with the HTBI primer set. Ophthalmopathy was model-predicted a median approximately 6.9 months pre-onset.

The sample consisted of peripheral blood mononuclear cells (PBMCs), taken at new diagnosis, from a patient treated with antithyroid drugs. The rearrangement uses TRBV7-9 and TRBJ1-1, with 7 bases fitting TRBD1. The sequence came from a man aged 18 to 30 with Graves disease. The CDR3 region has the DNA TGTGCCAGCAACAGTGCAGGGGGCACTGAAGCTTTCTTT. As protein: CASNSAGGTEAFF.